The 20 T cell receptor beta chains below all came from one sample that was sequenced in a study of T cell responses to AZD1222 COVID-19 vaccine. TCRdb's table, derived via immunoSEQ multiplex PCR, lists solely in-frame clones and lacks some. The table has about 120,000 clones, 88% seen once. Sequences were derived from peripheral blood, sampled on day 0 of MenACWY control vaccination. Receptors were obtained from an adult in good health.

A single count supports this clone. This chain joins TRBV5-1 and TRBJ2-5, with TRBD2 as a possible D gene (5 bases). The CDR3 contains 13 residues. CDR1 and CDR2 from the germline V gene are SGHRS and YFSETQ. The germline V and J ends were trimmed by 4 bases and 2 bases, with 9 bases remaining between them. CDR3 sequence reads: CASSPGGQETQYF. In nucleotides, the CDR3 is TGCGCCAGCAGCCCTGGAGGTCAAGAGACCCAGTACTTC.

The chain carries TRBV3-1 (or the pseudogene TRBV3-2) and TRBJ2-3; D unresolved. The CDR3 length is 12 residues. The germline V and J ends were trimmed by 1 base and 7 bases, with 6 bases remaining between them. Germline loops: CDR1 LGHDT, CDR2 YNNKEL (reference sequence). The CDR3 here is CASSQVVNTQYF. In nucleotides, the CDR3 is TGTGCCAGCAGCCAAGTGGTCAATACGCAGTATTTT.

Here the CDR3 reads CASSIEQGANEKLFF. In DNA form, the CDR3 reads TGTGCCAGTAGTATAGAGCAGGGGGCGAATGAAAAACTGTTTTTT. The chain is built from TRBV19 and TRBJ1-4, with 8 positions matching TRBD1. Germline V gives CDR1 LNHDA, CDR2 SQIVND (reference sequence). CDR3 length: 15 amino acids. J gave up 5 bases and V 0 bases, and 2 bases lay outside the gene matches.

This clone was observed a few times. Here the CDR3 DNA reads TGTGCCAGCAGCCCCGGGCTGCGGGTACGCTTACAAGAGACCCAGTACTTC. As protein: CASSPGLRVRLQETQYF. V gene TRBV28 combines with J gene TRBJ2-5; possibly TRBD2 for D (5 bases). Trimming shortened V by 6 bases and J by 2 bases, and 22 bases separated the two germline ends. Germline V gene sequence: CDR1 MDHEN, CDR2 SYDVKM. CDR3 length: 17 amino acids.

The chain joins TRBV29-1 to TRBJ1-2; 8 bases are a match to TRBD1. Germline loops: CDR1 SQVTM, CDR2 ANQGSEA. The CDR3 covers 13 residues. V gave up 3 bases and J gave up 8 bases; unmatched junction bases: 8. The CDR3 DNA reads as TGCAGCGTTGAGAAGGGGACAGGAGCCGGCTACACCTTC. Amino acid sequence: CSVEKGTGAGYTF.

The CDR3 loop reads CASSVALSGANVLTF. The CDR3 bases are TGTGCCAGCAGTGTAGCCCTCTCTGGGGCCAACGTCCTGACTTTC. The chain employs TRBV2 and TRBJ2-6; D gene ambiguous. Germline V gene data show CDR1 as SNHLY and CDR2 as FYNNEI. Trimming pared 4 bases from V and 0 bases from J, leaving 7 bases between. This CDR3 spans 15 amino acids.

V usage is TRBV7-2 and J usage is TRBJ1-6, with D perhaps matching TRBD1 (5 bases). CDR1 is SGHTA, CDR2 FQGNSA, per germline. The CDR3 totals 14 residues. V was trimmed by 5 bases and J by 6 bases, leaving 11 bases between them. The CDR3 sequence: CASSVGAFNSPLHF. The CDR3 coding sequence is TGTGCCAGCAGCGTAGGGGCCTTTAATTCACCCCTCCACTTT.

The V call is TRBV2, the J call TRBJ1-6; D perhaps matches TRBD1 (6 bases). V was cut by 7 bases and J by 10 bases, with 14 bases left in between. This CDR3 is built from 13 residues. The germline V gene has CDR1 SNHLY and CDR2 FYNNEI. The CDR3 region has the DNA TGTGCCAGCACAAAAGAGGGGGAGTCACCCCTCCACTTT. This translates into CASTKEGESPLHF.

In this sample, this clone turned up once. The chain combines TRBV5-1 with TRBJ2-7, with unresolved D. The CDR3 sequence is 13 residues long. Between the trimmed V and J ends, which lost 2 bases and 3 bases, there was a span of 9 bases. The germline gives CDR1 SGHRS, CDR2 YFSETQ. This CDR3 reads CASSFNSYYEQYF. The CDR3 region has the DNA TGCGCCAGCAGCTTTAACTCCTACTACGAGCAGTACTTC.

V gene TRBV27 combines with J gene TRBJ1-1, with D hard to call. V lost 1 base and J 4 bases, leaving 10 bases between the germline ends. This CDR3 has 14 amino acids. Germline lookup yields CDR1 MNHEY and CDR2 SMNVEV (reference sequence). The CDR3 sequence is CASSLYSRPTEAFF. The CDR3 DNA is TGTGCCAGCAGTTTATACTCCAGGCCCACTGAAGCTTTCTTT.

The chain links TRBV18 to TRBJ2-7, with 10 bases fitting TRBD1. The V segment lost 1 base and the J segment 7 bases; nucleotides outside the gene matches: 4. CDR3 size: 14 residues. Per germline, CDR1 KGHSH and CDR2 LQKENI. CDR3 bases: TGTGCCAGCTCACCACGAGGGACAGGGGATGAGCAGTACTTC. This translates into CASSPRGTGDEQYF.

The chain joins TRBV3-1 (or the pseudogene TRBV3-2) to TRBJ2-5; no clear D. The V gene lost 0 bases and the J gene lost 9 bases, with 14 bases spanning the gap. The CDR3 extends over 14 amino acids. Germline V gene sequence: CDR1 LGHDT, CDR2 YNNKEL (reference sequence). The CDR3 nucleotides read TGTGCCAGCAGCCAAGATTTCGTTGCTCGGGCCCAGTACTTC. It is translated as CASSQDFVARAQYF.

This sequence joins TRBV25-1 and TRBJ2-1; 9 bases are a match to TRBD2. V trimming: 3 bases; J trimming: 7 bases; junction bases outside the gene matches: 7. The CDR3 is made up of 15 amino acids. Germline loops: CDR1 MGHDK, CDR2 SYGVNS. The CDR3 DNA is TGTGCCAGCAGTGACAGGTTTGCGGGAGGGAATGAGCAGTTCTTC. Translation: CASSDRFAGGNEQFF.

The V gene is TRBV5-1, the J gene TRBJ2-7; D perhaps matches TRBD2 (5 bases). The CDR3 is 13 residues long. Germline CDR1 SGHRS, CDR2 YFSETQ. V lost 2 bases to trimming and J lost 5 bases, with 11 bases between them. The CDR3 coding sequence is TGCGCCAGCAGCTTCCGGACTGGGAACGAGCAGTACTTC. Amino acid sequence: CASSFRTGNEQYF.

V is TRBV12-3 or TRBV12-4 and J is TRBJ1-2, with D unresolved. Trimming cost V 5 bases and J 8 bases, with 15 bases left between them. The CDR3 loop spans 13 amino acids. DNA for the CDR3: TGTGCCAGCAGTACAGACCACACCAAGGGCTACACCTTC. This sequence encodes CASSTDHTKGYTF.

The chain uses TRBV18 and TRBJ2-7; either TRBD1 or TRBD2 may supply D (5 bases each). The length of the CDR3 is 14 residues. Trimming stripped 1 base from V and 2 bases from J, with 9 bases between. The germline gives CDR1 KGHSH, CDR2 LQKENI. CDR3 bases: TGTGCCAGCTCACCACAAGGGACGGCCTACGAGCAGTACTTC. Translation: CASSPQGTAYEQYF. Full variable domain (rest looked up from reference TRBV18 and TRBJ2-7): NAGVMQNPRHLVRRRGQEARLRCSPMKGHSHVYWYRQLPEEGLKFMVYLQKENIIDESGMPKERFSAEFPKEGPSILRIQQVVRGDSAAYFCASSPQGTAYEQYFGPGTRLTVT.

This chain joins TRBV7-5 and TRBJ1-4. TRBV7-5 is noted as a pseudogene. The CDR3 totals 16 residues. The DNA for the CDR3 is TGTGTCAGAAGCGCACGTTCAGGAGCAACTAATGAAAAACTGTTTTTT. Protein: CVRSARSGATNEKLFF.

The CDR3 here is CASSPRGGNTGELFF. The CDR3 DNA is TGTGCCAGTAGTCCCCGAGGGGGGAACACCGGGGAGCTGTTTTTT. This chain uses TRBV19 with TRBJ2-2, with D possibly being TRBD1 (6 bases). Germline V CDR1 and CDR2: LNHDA, SQIVND (reference sequence). The CDR3 has 15 amino acids. V was cut by 5 bases and J by 1 base, with 11 bases left in between. The full variable domain, in which reference TRBV19 and TRBJ2-2 provide the parts outside the CDR3, is DGGITQSPKYLFRKEGQNVTLSCEQNLNHDAMYWYRQDPGQGLRLIYYSQIVNDFQKGDIAEGYSVSREKKESFPLTVTSAQKNPTAFYLCASSPRGGNTGELFFGEGSRLTVL.

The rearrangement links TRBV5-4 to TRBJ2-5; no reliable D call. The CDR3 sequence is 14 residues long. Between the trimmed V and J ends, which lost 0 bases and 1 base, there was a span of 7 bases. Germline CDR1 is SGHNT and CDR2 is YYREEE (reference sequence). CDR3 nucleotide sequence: TGTGCCAGCAGCTTGGTCGCAGCCCAAGAGACCCAGTACTTC. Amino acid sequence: CASSLVAAQETQYF. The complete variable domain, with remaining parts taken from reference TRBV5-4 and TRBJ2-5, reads ETGVTQSPTHLIKTRGQQVTLRCSSQSGHNTVSWYQQALGQGPQFIFQYYREEENGRGNFPPRFSGLQFPNYSSELNVNALELDDSALYLCASSLVAAQETQYFGPGTRLLVL.

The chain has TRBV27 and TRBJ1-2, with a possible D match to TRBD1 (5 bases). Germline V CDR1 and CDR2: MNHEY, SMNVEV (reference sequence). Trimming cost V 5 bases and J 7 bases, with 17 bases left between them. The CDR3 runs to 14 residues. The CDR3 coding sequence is TGTGCCAGCAGTATACACAAAATGCAGGGTGGCTACACCTTC. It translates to CASSIHKMQGGYTF.